The T cell receptor (beta chain) described here comes from a study of T cell clusters in autoimmune cytopenias. The wider study: The median distinct TRB clonotype count was a few thousand per sample, from a median roughly 50,000 reads.

Multiplex touch-down PCR amplified TRB using TRB-A and TRB-B pools in one tube. TCRdb re-called the multiplex PCR reads and shows each CDR3 protein once, DNA omitted. The listing contains several thousand distinct CDR3 sequences. Details on this clonotype: Its specificity is unknown.

Germline V gene data show CDR1 as SGHDT and CDR2 as YYEEEE. The CDR3 is 12 residues long. Approximately 40,000 genome equivalents of blood DNA were amplified for TRB. General study results and limits: No cluster-lack signature appeared between secondary cytopenia and chronic lymphocytic leukemia patients, apparently due to lymphoma masking. TRB repertoire shifts in secondary cytopenia and chronic lymphocytic leukemia mostly reflected lymphoma, not autoimmunity. Healthy donors had about 3-fold more exclusive TRB clusters than active autoimmune hepatitis patients.

The clonotype comes from a human donor with an autoimmune cytopenia or autoimmune hepatitis (not recorded which). The genes are TRBV5-6 and TRBJ2-7. Source material: peripheral blood. The CDR3 here is CASSLGDYEQYF. Drawing the rest from reference TRBV5-6 and TRBJ2-7, the complete variable domain is DAGVTQSPTHLIKTRGQQVTLRCSPKSGHDTVSWYQQALGQGPQFIFQYYEEEERQRGNFPDRFSGHQFPNYSSELNVNALLLGDSALYLCASSLGDYEQYFGPGTRLTVT.